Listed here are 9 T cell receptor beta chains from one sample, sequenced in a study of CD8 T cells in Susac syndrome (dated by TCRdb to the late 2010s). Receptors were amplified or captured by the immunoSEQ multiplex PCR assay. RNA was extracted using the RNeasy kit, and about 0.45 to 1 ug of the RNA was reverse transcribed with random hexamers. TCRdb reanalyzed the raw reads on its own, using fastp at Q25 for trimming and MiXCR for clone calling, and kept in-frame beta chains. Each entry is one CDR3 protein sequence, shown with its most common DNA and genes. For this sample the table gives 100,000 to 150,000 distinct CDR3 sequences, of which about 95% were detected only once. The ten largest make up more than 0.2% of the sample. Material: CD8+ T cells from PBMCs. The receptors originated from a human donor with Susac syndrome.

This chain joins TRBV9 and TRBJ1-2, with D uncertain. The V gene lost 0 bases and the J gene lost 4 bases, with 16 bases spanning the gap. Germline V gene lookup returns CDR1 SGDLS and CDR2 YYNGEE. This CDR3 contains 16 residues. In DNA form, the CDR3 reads TGTGCCAGCAGCGTAGGAGGCAACCGGGTCTTCTATGGCTACACCTTC. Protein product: CASSVGGNRVFYGYTF.

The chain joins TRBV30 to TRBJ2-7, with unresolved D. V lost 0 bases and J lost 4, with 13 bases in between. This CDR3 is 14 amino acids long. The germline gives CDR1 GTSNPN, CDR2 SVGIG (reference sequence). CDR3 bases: TGTGCCTGGAGTGTGCGCTTGGGAAGGTACGAGCAGTACTTC. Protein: CAWSVRLGRYEQYF. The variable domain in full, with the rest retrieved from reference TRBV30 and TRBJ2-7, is SQTIHQWPATLVQPVGSPLSLECTVEGTSNPNLYWYRQAAGRGLQLLFYSVGIGQISSEVPQNLSASRPQDRQFILSSKKLLLSDSGFYLCAWSVRLGRYEQYFGPGTRLTVT.

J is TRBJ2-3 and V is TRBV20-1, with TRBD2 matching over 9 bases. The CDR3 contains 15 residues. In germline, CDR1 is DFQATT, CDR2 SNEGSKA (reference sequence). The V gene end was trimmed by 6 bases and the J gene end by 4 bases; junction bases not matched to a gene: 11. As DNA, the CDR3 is TGCAGTGCCCGTCGACTAGCGGAGGCTCCAGATACGCAGTATTTT. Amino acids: CSARRLAEAPDTQYF.

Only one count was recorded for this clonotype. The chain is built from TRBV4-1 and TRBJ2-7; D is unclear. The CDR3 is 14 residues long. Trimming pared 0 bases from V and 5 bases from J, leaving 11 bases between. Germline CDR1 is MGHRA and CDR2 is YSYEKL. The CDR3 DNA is TGCGCCAGCAGCCAAGAGATGGGGTCGAACGAGCAGTACTTC. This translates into CASSQEMGSNEQYF.

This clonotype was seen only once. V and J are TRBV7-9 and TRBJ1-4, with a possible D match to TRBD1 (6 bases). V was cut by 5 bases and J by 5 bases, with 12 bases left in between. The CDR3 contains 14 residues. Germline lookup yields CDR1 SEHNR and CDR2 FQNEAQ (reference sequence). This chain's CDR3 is CASSPPRGNEKLFF. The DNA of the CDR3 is TGTGCCAGCAGCCCCCCTAGGGGGAATGAAAAACTGTTTTTT.

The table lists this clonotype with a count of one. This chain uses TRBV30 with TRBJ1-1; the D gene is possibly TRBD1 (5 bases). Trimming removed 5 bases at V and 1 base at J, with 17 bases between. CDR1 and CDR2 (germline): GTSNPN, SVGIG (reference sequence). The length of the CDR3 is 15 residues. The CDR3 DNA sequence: TGTGCCTGGGAACTTTCAGGGTGGACGAACACTGAAGCTTTCTTT. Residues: CAWELSGWTNTEAFF.

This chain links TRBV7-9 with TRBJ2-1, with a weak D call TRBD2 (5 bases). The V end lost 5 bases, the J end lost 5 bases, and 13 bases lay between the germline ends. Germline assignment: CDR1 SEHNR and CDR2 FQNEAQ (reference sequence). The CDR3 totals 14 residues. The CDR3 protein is CASSQRTGNNEQFF. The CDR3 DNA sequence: TGTGCCAGCAGCCAAAGGACTGGGAACAATGAGCAGTTCTTC.

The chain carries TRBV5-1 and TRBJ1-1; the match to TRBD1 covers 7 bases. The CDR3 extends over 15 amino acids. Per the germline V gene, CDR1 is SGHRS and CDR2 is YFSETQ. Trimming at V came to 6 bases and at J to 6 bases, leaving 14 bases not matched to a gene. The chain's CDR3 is CASKDRALGVAEAFF. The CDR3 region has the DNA TGCGCCAGCAAAGACAGGGCGTTGGGCGTTGCTGAAGCTTTCTTT.

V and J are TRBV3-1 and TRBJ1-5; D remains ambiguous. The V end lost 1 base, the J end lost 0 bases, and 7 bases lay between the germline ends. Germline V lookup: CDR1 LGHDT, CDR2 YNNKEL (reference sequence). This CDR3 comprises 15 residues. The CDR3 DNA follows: TGTGCCAGCAGCCAAGGTTCAGGTAGCAATCAGCCCCAGCATTTT. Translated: CASSQGSGSNQPQHF.